A single T cell receptor beta chain is shown here with its context. This sample was included in a study of early T cells in non-severe SARS-CoV-2 infection. Each cDNA molecule carried a unique molecular identifier. TCRdb re-called the 5' RACE reads through MiXCR, storing one row per CDR3 protein. The sample holds about 54,000 distinct CDR3 sequences, about 7.1% seen once. The sequence derives from an adult who was a healthcare worker with PCR-confirmed SARS-CoV-2 infection or an uninfected control (not recorded which). Sequencing was performed on whole blood, taken at baseline.

As DNA, the CDR3 is TGCAGCGTTGTTGGGTCACGCGAAGCTTTCTTT. Protein product: CSVVGSREAFF. This chain links TRBV29-1 with TRBJ1-1; D call uncertain. Germline CDR1 SQVTM, CDR2 ANQGSEA. V was shortened by 4 bases and J by 8 bases, with 11 bases between the two germline ends. The CDR3 has 11 residues.